This TCR beta chain was recorded in a study of cytomegalovirus exposure and HLA in healthy donors. Findings and caveats of the study: Earlier analysis found most TCR beta V segments productive about 87% or about 30% of the time. The authors confirmed in vitro that a few CMV-associated chains were specific for CMV antigens. The study flagged about 150 TCR beta chains as cytomegalovirus-associated.

The germline V gene has CDR1 MDHEN and CDR2 SYDVKM. CDR3 length: 15 amino acids. V lost 10 bases to trimming and J lost 2 bases, with 18 bases between them. Points on this clone: Its antigen is unidentified.

PCR used 60 Vbeta primers and 13 Jbeta primers. Profiling relied on immunoSEQ multiplex PCR, and the TCRdb table lists in-frame clones only, not all of them. The sample yields approximately 150,000 clones, 75% to 85% seen once. This receptor was taken from a man aged 35 to 55 in good health and CMV-seronegative. The chain links TRBV28 to TRBJ1-5, with D possibly matching TRBD1 (6 bases). The sample consisted of PBMCs. The CDR3 reads CATRREGGGNQPQHF. DNA of the CDR3: TGTGCCACCCGACGGGAAGGGGGTGGCAATCAGCCCCAGCATTTT.